These 10 T cell receptor beta chains came from one sample sequenced in a study of blood T cell repertoires in COVID-19 (dated by TCRdb to 2018 to 2021). Library preparation was by the immunoSEQ multiplex PCR assay. Held by TCRdb, this immuneACCESS table contains in-frame sequences only and omits some clones. Under half of the omission traces to an unresolved V gene where checked; the cause of the rest is unknown. For this sample the table gives 310,000 or so clones, of which roughly 89% were detected only once. The ten largest account for about 8.9% of the sample. The material sequenced was PBMCs or T cells enriched from blood (not recorded which). The source is a woman younger than 30 who had recovered from COVID-19.

This chain connects TRBV6-4 to TRBJ1-1; TRBD1 might be the D (5 bases). The CDR3 has 17 amino acids. Germline V gene data show CDR1 as MRHNA and CDR2 as SNTAGT. V was trimmed by 3 bases and J by 2 bases, leaving 19 bases between them. This chain's CDR3 is CASSELEVGPDNTEAFF. The CDR3 DNA is TGTGCCAGCAGTGAACTCGAGGTGGGGCCGGACAACACTGAAGCTTTCTTT.

The gene calls are TRBV6-5 and TRBJ1-1, with TRBD1 matching over 8 bases. With 6 bases clipped from V and 2 bases from J, the junction kept 8 bases outside the gene matches. The CDR3 covers 15 residues. Germline loops: CDR1 MNHEY, CDR2 SVGAGI. The CDR3 here is CASSRDRLKNTEAFF. The CDR3 DNA sequence: TGTGCCAGCAGCCGGGACAGGCTAAAAAACACTGAAGCTTTCTTT.

V and J are TRBV7-9 and TRBJ1-5, with D possibly matching TRBD1 (5 bases). V shed 5 bases and J shed 3 bases, with 11 bases lying between them. The germline gives CDR1 SEHNR, CDR2 FQNEAQ (reference sequence). This CDR3 is built from 14 residues. CDR3 bases: TGTGCCAGCAGCCGCGACAGTTACAATCAGCCCCAGCATTTT. Amino acid sequence: CASSRDSYNQPQHF.

This clone has a single count. The V gene is TRBV10-3, the J gene TRBJ1-2; D is ambiguous. Germline V gene sequence: CDR1 ENHRY, CDR2 SYGVKD. The CDR3 is made up of 15 amino acids. Deletions cut 6 bases from V and 4 bases from J, with 18 bases between. CDR3 bases: TGTGCCATCAGGGTTTATGGTCCAGATCGCTATGGCTACACCTTC. This sequence encodes CAIRVYGPDRYGYTF.

The CDR3 sequence is CASSQDSEDTQYF. The CDR3 DNA is TGCGCCAGCAGCCAAGATAGTGAGGATACGCAGTATTTT. The J gene is TRBJ2-3, the V gene TRBV4-1; D gene ambiguous. The CDR3 consists of 13 residues. V dropped 0 bases and J dropped 6 bases, with 7 bases sitting between them. Germline values: CDR1 MGHRA, CDR2 YSYEKL.

This clone was counted once. The genes are TRBV5-1 and TRBJ2-2; the match to TRBD2 covers 12 bases. The CDR3 has 15 residues. CDR1 and CDR2 (germline): SGHRS, YFSETQ. V dropped 3 bases and J dropped 5; count of bases not matched to a gene: 2. In nucleotides, the CDR3 is TGCGCCAGCAGCTCCGGGACTAGCGGGACCGGGGAGCTGTTTTTT. Amino acid sequence: CASSSGTSGTGELFF.

The V and J genes are TRBV3-1 (or the pseudogene TRBV3-2) and TRBJ1-6; D unresolved. The CDR3 sequence is 17 residues long. Per germline, CDR1 LGHDT and CDR2 YNNKEL (reference sequence). Trimming took 5 bases from V and 0 from J, leaving 14 bases between them. For the CDR3, the DNA is TGTGCCAGCAGCGACGACGGCACTAGCTCCTATAATTCACCCCTCCACTTT. Translation: CASSDDGTSSYNSPLHF.

The genes are TRBV28 and TRBJ1-3, with D maybe TRBD1 (5 bases). The germline V gene has CDR1 MDHEN and CDR2 SYDVKM. V shed 8 bases and J shed 0 bases, with 20 bases lying between them. The length of the CDR3 is 17 residues. The CDR3 sequence is CASESSVRAFSGNTIYF. CDR3 coding DNA: TGTGCCAGCGAATCGAGTGTCAGGGCCTTCTCTGGAAACACCATATATTTT.

The rearrangement joins TRBV27 to TRBJ2-3; TRBD2 agrees at 7 bases. The germline V gene encodes CDR1 MNHEY and CDR2 SMNVEV (reference sequence). J gave up 4 bases and V 5 bases, and 9 bases lay outside the gene matches. The CDR3 consists of 15 residues. The CDR3 here is CASSPLREIPDTQYF. Written as DNA, the CDR3 is TGTGCCAGCAGTCCCCTGCGGGAGATCCCAGATACGCAGTATTTT.

The chain links TRBV7-6 to TRBJ2-3; D may be TRBD1 (5 bases). Between the trimmed V and J ends, which lost 1 base and 1 base, there was a span of 12 bases. The CDR3 runs to 16 residues. Germline V gene data show CDR1 as SGHVS and CDR2 as FNYEAQ. The CDR3 is CASSLEVGAGTDTQYF. The CDR3, as DNA: TGTGCCAGCAGCTTAGAGGTAGGGGCTGGCACAGATACGCAGTATTTT.